Listed below are T cell receptor beta chains from one sample, sequenced in a study of technical replicates of blood from a handful of donors. Assay: immunoSEQ multiplex PCR; the TCRdb copy retains only in-frame clones and omits some. The table includes around 85,000 clones, around 94% detected once. The sequenced material came from T cells isolated from PBMCs. The receptors stem from a human donor in good health. Both conserved end residues are part of each CDR3. The order of the fields is V gene, clone size, D gene, J gene, CDR3 DNA, CDR3 protein. D genes are given only for firm matches. Clone size, where shown, is once, few, many, or a class for clones that have expanded.

>TRBV7-9|NA|NA|TRBJ2-7
TGTGCCAGCAGCCGAACTTCAGGACAGACCTACGAGCAGTACTTC
CASSRTSGQTYEQYF
>TRBV30|NA|TRBD1|TRBJ1-2
TGTGCTTGGGGGACAGGGGGCACCTATGGCTACACCTTC
CAWGTGGTYGYTF
>TRBV6-5|NA|TRBD2|TRBJ2-7
TGTGCCAGCAGCCCCGGTGAGCGGGAGGACGAGCAGTACTTC
CASSPGEREDEQYF
>TRBV6-1|NA|NA|TRBJ2-1
TGCGGAGCCAGCGGGTCTCTTTCGGACAATGAGCAGTTCTTC
CGASGSLSDNEQFF
>TRBV7-9|once|TRBD1|TRBJ1-2
TGTGCCAGCAGCCTAAGACAGGGGACTCCCCCCAACTATGGCTACACCTTC
CASSLRQGTPPNYGYTF
>TRBV7-2|NA|TRBD2|TRBJ2-3
TGTGCCAGCAGCGGAGGGGGTGCGGGAGGGCCGGGAAATACGCAGTATTTT
CASSGGGAGGPGNTQYF
>TRBV5-1|NA|TRBD2|TRBJ2-5
TGCGCCAGCAGCTTGGAGGTGGCGGGAGGCAAAGAGACCCAGTACTTC
CASSLEVAGGKETQYF
>TRBV7-2|NA|NA|TRBJ2-7
TGTGCCAGCAGCTTAGTTTCCTACTACTACGAGCAGTACTTC
CASSLVSYYYEQYF
>TRBV4-1|NA|NA|TRBJ2-7
TGCGCCAGCAGCCAAGAAGGGGATAGGACTACCGAGCAGTACTTC
CASSQEGDRTTEQYF
>TRBV15|NA|TRBD1|TRBJ2-2
TGTGCCACCAGCAAAGGGCAGGGGGCCTCCGGGGAGCTGTTTTTT
CATSKGQGASGELFF
>TRBV28|NA|NA|TRBJ2-5
TGTGCCAGCAGTTTATATCTAAGAGAGACCCAGTACTTC
CASSLYLRETQYF
>TRBV29-1|NA|NA|TRBJ2-3
TGCAGCGTTGGGACTATAATAGGCCGTCCGCGCACAGATACGCAGTATTTT
CSVGTIIGRPRTDTQYF
>TRBV5-1|NA|TRBD2|TRBJ2-1
TGCGCCAGCAGCTCCCGGACTAGCGGGGGGGCTGAGTCACCCATAGTCGGTCTGGCCAATGAGCAGTTCTTC
CASSSRTSGGAESPIVGLANEQFF
>TRBV29-1|NA|NA|TRBJ2-7
TGCAGCGTCCTTCTCTCCTACGAGCAGTACTTC
CSVLLSYEQYF
>TRBV19|NA|TRBD2|TRBJ2-3
TGTGCCAGCAAAACTAGCGGGAGTAACGCAGATACGCAGTATTTT
CASKTSGSNADTQYF
>TRBV4-1|once|TRBD1|TRBJ2-6
TGCGCCAGCAGCCGGCGCCGGGACAGGGGAAAGGGGGCCAACGTCCTGACTTTC
CASSRRRDRGKGANVLTF
>TRBV9|NA|TRBD1|TRBJ2-1
TGTGCCAGCAGCGTAGGTATTGGGACAGGAGTAAACAATGAGCAGTTCTTC
CASSVGIGTGVNNEQFF
>TRBV28|NA|NA|TRBJ2-3
TGTGCCAGCAGTTCCTTCAGCAGGGGATTCGTAGCGGGTAACGGCCCAGATACGCAGTATTTT
CASSSFSRGFVAGNGPDTQYF
>TRBV19|NA|NA|TRBJ1-2
TGTGCCAGTACCGCGGGTGGGAACCCATACTATGGCTACACCTTC
CASTAGGNPYYGYTF
>TRBV11-3|NA|TRBD2|TRBJ2-5
TGTGCCACTAGCGGTGGATACCAAGAGACCCAGTACTTC
CATSGGYQETQYF
>TRBV7-9|NA|NA|TRBJ2-4
TGTGCCAGCAGCTTTGAAGGGGTCGTCCGGTACTTC
CASSFEGVVRYF
>TRBV5-4|NA|TRBD1|TRBJ2-7
TGTGCCAGCAGGCGGACAGGGACCTACGAGCAGTACTTC
CASRRTGTYEQYF
>TRBV5-1|NA|NA|TRBJ2-7
TGCGCCAGCAGCTTGGGTGACACCTACGAGCAGTACTTC
CASSLGDTYEQYF
>TRBV6-1|NA|NA|TRBJ1-4
TGTGCCAGCAGTGACTACAGAACTAATGAAAAACTGTTTTTT
CASSDYRTNEKLFF
>TRBV6-4|NA|NA|TRBJ1-6
TGTGCCAGCAGTGAGGAGGGTGTGATTTCACCCCTCCACTTT
CASSEEGVISPLHF
>TRBV4-1|NA|TRBD2|TRBJ2-7
TGCGCCAGCAGCCATCACCTAGCGGGAGTGGGGGAGCAGTACTTC
CASSHHLAGVGEQYF
>TRBV28|NA|TRBD2|TRBJ2-1
TGTGCCAGCAGTTTATCGACTAGCGGCTCCTACAATGAGCAGTTCTTC
CASSLSTSGSYNEQFF
>TRBV10-2|NA|TRBD2|TRBJ2-1
TGCGCCAGCAGTGAGTACCGACTAGCAGGCAATGAGCAGTTCTTC
CASSEYRLAGNEQFF
>TRBV7-9|once|TRBD1|TRBJ1-2
TGTGCCAGCACCCGGACAGGAGTAAACTATGGCTACACCTTC
CASTRTGVNYGYTF
>TRBV7-9|NA|NA|TRBJ1-1
TGTGCCAGCAGCCTATCGGGTCGTCCGGCTGAAGCTTTCTTT
CASSLSGRPAEAFF
>TRBV6-4|NA|TRBD2|TRBJ2-5
TGTGCCAGCAGTGACGCCGGGAGGGAGGAGACCCAGTACTTC
CASSDAGREETQYF
>TRBV6-1|NA|NA|TRBJ2-1
TGTGCCATCACCTTTAGGAGGTTAACCTACAATGAGCAGTTCTTC
CAITFRRLTYNEQFF
>TRBV19|NA|TRBD2|TRBJ2-1
TGTGCCAGTAGTACCGGGACTAGCGGGTGGCAGTTCTTC
CASSTGTSGWQFF
>TRBV14|once|TRBD1|TRBJ2-7
TGTGCCAGCAGCCTCGACAGGGTTCGTGGCTACGAGCAGTACTTC
CASSLDRVRGYEQYF
>TRBV6-5|NA|NA|TRBJ1-2
TGTGCCAGCAGTTACTCCAGGGTACGCGGCTACACCTTC
CASSYSRVRGYTF
>TRBV6-1|NA|TRBD1|TRBJ1-6
TGTGCCAGCAGTAAGACAGGGGGGGATTCACCCCTCCACTTT
CASSKTGGDSPLHF
>TRBV19|NA|TRBD1|TRBJ2-7
TGTGCCAGTAGTATAGCTGTGACAGGGGGCACCTCCTACGAGCAGTACTTC
CASSIAVTGGTSYEQYF
>TRBV9|NA|NA|TRBJ1-1
TGTGCCAGCAGCGTAGGGGAGAGGATGGGAGCTTTCTTT
CASSVGERMGAFF
>TRBV7-3|NA|TRBD1|TRBJ2-1
TGTGCCAGCAGCTTAACATCGCAGGGGGCTTGGACTGAGCAGTTCTTC
CASSLTSQGAWTEQFF
>TRBV5-1|NA|NA|TRBJ2-3
TGCGCCAGCAGCTTAGTGGGCCCTAGCACAGATACGCAGTATTTT
CASSLVGPSTDTQYF
>TRBV6-5|NA|NA|TRBJ1-1
TGTGCCAGCAGTTACTTAGGGGGGGACACTGAAGCTTTCTTT
CASSYLGGDTEAFF
>TRBV7-6|NA|NA|TRBJ1-5
TGTGCCAGCAGCCCCGATAGGGGCCCTCAGCCCCAGCATTTT
CASSPDRGPQPQHF
>TRBV28|NA|TRBD2|TRBJ2-7
TGTGCCAGCAGTTTAGGTCCTAGCGGGACGAGGTACTTC
CASSLGPSGTRYF
>TRBV5-1|NA|TRBD1|TRBJ2-5
TGCGCCAGCAGACCGCGGGACAGGGAGCTCCAAGAGACCCAGTACTTC
CASRPRDRELQETQYF
>TRBV4-1|NA|TRBD2|TRBJ2-7
TGCGCCAGCAGCCACCTGGTGGGACTAGCGGGGGGGGCCTACGAGCAGTACTTC
CASSHLVGLAGGAYEQYF
>TRBV7-9|NA|NA|TRBJ2-7
TGTGCCAGCAGCTTAGCGGGCGGGCAGCCCTACGAGCAGTACTTC
CASSLAGGQPYEQYF
>TRBV6-6|NA|TRBD1|TRBJ1-4
TGTGCCAGCATCCCCGGGACAGAGAATGAAAAACTGTTTTTT
CASIPGTENEKLFF
>TRBV2|NA|NA|TRBJ1-5
TGTGCCAGCAGTGCCTCCAGGGTTCCTGGTCAGCCCCAGCATTTT
CASSASRVPGQPQHF
>TRBV2|NA|TRBD2|TRBJ2-4
TGTGCCAGCAGTGAAACTAGCGGGGGAAACATTCAGTACTTC
CASSETSGGNIQYF
>TRBV5-1|NA|NA|TRBJ2-1
TGCGCCAGCAGCTTGGGAGGAACCGGGAATGAGCAGTTCTTC
CASSLGGTGNEQFF
>TRBV11-3|NA|NA|TRBJ2-6
TGTGCCAGCAGCTTGCGCAACTCTGGGGCCAACGTCCTGACTTTC
CASSLRNSGANVLTF